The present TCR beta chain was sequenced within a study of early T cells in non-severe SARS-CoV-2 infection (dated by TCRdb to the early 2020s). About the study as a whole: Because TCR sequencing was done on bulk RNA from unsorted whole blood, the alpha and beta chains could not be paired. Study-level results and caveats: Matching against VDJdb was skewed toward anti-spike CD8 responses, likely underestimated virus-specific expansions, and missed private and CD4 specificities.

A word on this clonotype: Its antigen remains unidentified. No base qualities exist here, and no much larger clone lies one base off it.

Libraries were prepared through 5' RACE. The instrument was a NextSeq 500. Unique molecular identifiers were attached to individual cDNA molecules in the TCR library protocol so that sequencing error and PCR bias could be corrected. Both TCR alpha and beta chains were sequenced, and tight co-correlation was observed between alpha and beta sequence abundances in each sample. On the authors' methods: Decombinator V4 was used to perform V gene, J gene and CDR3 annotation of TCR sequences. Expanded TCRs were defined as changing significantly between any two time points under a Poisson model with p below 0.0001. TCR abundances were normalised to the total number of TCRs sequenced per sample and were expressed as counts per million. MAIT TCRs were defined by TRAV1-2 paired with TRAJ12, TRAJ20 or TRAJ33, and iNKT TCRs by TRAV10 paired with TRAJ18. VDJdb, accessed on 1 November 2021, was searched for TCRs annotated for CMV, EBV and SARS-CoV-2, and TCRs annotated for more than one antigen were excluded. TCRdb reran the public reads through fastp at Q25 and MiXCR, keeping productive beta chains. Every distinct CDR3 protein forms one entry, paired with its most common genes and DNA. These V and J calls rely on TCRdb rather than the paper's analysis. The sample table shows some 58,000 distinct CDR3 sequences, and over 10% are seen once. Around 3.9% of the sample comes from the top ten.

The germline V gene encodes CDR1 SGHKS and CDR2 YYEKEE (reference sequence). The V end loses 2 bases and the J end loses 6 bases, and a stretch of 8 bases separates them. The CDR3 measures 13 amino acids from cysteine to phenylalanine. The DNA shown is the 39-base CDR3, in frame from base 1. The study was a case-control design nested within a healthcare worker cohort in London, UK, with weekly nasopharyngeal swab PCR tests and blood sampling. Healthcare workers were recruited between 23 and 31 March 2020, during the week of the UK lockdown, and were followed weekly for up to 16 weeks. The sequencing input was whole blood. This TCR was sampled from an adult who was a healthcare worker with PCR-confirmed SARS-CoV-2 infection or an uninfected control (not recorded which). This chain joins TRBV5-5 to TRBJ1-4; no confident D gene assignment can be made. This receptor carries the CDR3 CASSFRTDEKLFF. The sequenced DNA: TGTGCCAGCAGCTTTAGGACGGATGAAAAACTGTTTTTT. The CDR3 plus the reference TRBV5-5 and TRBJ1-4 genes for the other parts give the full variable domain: DAGVTQSPTHLIKTRGQQVTLRCSPISGHKSVSWYQQVLGQGPQFIFQYYEKEERGRGNFPDRFSARQFPNYSSELNVNALLLGDSALYLCASSFRTDEKLFFGSGTQLSVL.